This T cell receptor (beta chain) was captured in a study of blood T cell repertoires in COVID-19. Study background: Specimens from acute and convalescent COVID-19 originated in the United States, Italy and Spain.

Germline V gene sequence: CDR1 SGHRS, CDR2 YFSETQ. The CDR3 runs to 14 residues. Here immunoSEQ multiplex PCR was the method, and the copy in TCRdb shows in-frame clones only, minus some. The sample has over 250,000 clones; around 89% are singletons. On this clone: The junction departs from the called germline gene at one end, perhaps through a read error.

Material for sequencing was peripheral blood. The chain joins TRBV5-1 to TRBJ2-5; 7 positions agree with TRBD1. The TCR sequence derives from a woman aged 40 to 55 who had recovered from COVID-19. CDR3 protein: CASSTGTDQETQYF. The CDR3 DNA reads as TGCGCCAGCAGCACAGGGACAGACCAGGAGACCCAGTACTTC. Variable domain in full (rest from reference TRBV5-1 and TRBJ2-5): KAGVTQTPRYLIKTRGQQVTLSCSPISGHRSVSWYQQTPGQGLQFLFEYFSETQRNKGNFPGRFSGRQFSNSRSEMNVSTLELGDSALYLCASSTGTDQETQYFGPGTRLLVL.